One sample yielded the 16 T cell receptor beta chains listed below, sequenced in a study of T cells in Graves' hyperthyroidism and ophthalmopathy. From RNA transcripts, TCR beta CDR3 regions were amplified. RT-PCR in the first round (using the HTBI primer set) targeted the TCR CDR3. TCRdb recomputed calls from the multiplex PCR reads with MiXCR, one row per CDR3 protein. The sample carries more than 350,000 distinct CDR3 sequences, nearly 15% recorded once. Sequencing was done on a sample of blood. The receptor source for this set is an older woman with Graves' ophthalmopathy.

This clonotype was detected many times. The V call is TRBV20-1, the J call TRBJ2-3; D is perhaps TRBD2 (8 bases). Trimming left V 2 bases short and J 3 bases short, with 21 bases between. CDR3 length: 17 residues. Germline values: CDR1 DFQATT, CDR2 SNEGSKA (reference sequence). DNA for the CDR3: TGCAGTGCTAGATCACAGGGGCGCGCGGGAGGAACAGATACGCAGTATTTT. This gives the protein CSARSQGRAGGTDTQYF.

This clonotype came up a few times. The CDR3: CASSLPYSPLHF. The CDR3 DNA reads TGTGCCAGCAGTTTACCGTATTCACCCCTCCACTTT. The rearrangement joins TRBV12-3 or TRBV12-4 to TRBJ1-6; D remains ambiguous. CDR3 size: 12 residues. Trimming pared 2 bases from V and 8 bases from J, leaving 4 bases between.

This clonotype has only a few counts. This chain uses TRBV7-3 with TRBJ1-5, with D maybe TRBD1 (6 bases). The CDR3 spans 16 residues. Per the germline V gene, CDR1 is SGHTA and CDR2 is FQGTGA. Trimming took off 1 base at V and 3 bases at J, with 13 bases between the two ends. The CDR3 sequence is CASSLIRGLINQPQHF. The CDR3 bases are TGTGCCAGCAGCTTAATACGGGGGCTGATCAATCAGCCCCAGCATTTT.

The chain combines TRBV20-1 with TRBJ2-7, with 14 nucleotides matching TRBD2. The CDR3 extends over 14 amino acids. Germline trimming cut 5 bases from V and 3 bases from J; bases unmatched to any gene: 3. CDR1 is DFQATT, CDR2 SNEGSKA, per germline (reference sequence). CDR3 nucleotide sequence: TGCAGTGCTGGGACTAGCGGGAGTATCTACGAGCAGTACTTC. As protein: CSAGTSGSIYEQYF.

This clonotype has a count of ten or more. V and J are TRBV2 and TRBJ2-7; D might be TRBD1 (5 bases). Trimming cost V 2 bases and J 4 bases, with 6 bases left between them. Looked up from germline, CDR1 is SNHLY and CDR2 is FYNNEI. This CDR3 is built from 12 residues. This CDR3 reads CASSEKGYEQYF. CDR3 in DNA: TGTGCCAGCAGTGAAAAGGGGTACGAGCAGTACTTC. The full variable domain, its missing parts supplied by reference TRBV2 and TRBJ2-7, is EPEVTQTPSHQVTQMGQEVILRCVPISNHLYFYWYRQILGQKVEFLVSFYNNEISEKSEIFDDQFSVERPDGSNFTLKIRSTKLEDSAMYFCASSEKGYEQYFGPGTRLTVT.

There are many counts of this clonotype. The rearrangement joins TRBV5-1 to TRBJ2-1; 13 positions agree with TRBD2. V trimming: 4 bases; J trimming: 0 bases; junction bases outside the gene matches: 10. This CDR3 comprises 19 residues. Germline assignment: CDR1 SGHRS and CDR2 YFSETQ. The CDR3 protein is CASSVSGTSGTSSYNEQFF. CDR3 nucleotide sequence: TGCGCCAGCAGCGTATCCGGGACTAGCGGGACGAGCTCCTACAATGAGCAGTTCTTC. Supplemented by reference TRBV5-1 and TRBJ2-1, the full variable domain reads KAGVTQTPRYLIKTRGQQVTLSCSPISGHRSVSWYQQTPGQGLQFLFEYFSETQRNKGNFPGRFSGRQFSNSRSEMNVSTLELGDSALYLCASSVSGTSGTSSYNEQFFGPGTRLTVL.

The CDR3 DNA is TGCAGCGTCCACGACCGGAAGAACACTGAAGCTTTCTTT. Translation: CSVHDRKNTEAFF. This sequence joins TRBV29-1 and TRBJ1-1; D is unclear. This CDR3 region has 13 residues. V was clipped by 6 bases and J by 1 base, with 12 bases between them. The V gene's germline CDR1 is SQVTM and CDR2 ANQGSEA. The full variable domain, rest sourced from reference TRBV29-1 and TRBJ1-1, is SAVISQKPSRDICQRGTSLTIQCQVDSQVTMMFWYRQQPGQSLTLIATANQGSEATYESGFVIDKFPISRPNLTFSTLTVSNMSPEDSSIYLCSVHDRKNTEAFFGQGTRLTVV.

The chain couples TRBV30 to TRBJ2-1; 12 positions agree with TRBD2. This CDR3 has 18 residues. With V trimmed by 4 bases and J by 0 bases, 10 bases remained unmatched. Germline V gene lookup returns CDR1 GTSNPN and CDR2 SVGIG (reference sequence). The DNA of the CDR3 is TGTGCCTGGATACCAGGGTGGACTAGCGGGGACTCCTACAATGAGCAGTTCTTC. Translated: CAWIPGWTSGDSYNEQFF.

The J gene is TRBJ1-1, the V gene TRBV7-2; 7 bases align to TRBD1. The CDR3 contains 15 residues. Germline V gene sequence: CDR1 SGHTA, CDR2 FQGNSA. Trimming took 1 base from V and 10 from J; bases not matched to a gene: 12. The CDR3 sequence is CASSLELQGLSIAFF. CDR3 coding DNA: TGTGCCAGCAGCTTAGAACTACAGGGGCTCTCTATAGCTTTCTTT.

This clonotype was seen ten or more times. The chain employs TRBV29-1 and TRBJ2-7; a possible D gene is TRBD2 (7 bases). Germline values: CDR1 SQVTM, CDR2 ANQGSEA. The CDR3 spans 11 residues. The chain's CDR3 is CSGGAGAVQYF. As DNA, the CDR3 is TGCAGTGGGGGGGCAGGGGCAGTGCAGTACTTC.

This clonotype occurred many times. V usage is TRBV20-1 and J usage is TRBJ1-1; possibly TRBD1 for D (5 bases). The CDR3 length is 13 residues. V lost 5 bases, J lost 6 bases, and 16 bases lay in between. CDR1 is DFQATT and CDR2 is SNEGSKA in the germline V gene (reference sequence). In DNA form, the CDR3 reads TGCAGTGCTGAATGGGACCAGGGTGCTGAAGCTTTCTTT. As protein: CSAEWDQGAEAFF.

The chain links TRBV9 to TRBJ1-3; D uncertain. V dropped 0 bases and J dropped 1 base, with 11 bases sitting between them. Germline lookup yields CDR1 SGDLS and CDR2 YYNGEE. CDR3 length: 16 amino acids. CDR3 residues: CASSVATSWSGNTIYF. Written as DNA, the CDR3 is TGTGCCAGCAGCGTAGCAACGAGCTGGTCTGGAAACACCATATATTTT.

This clonotype was recorded many times. This sequence joins TRBV7-2 and TRBJ2-2, with a weak D call TRBD1 (5 bases). The CDR3 totals 14 residues. CDR1 SGHTA and CDR2 FQGNSA come from the germline V gene. Trimming removed 5 bases from V and 6 bases from J, with 13 bases in between. DNA of the CDR3: TGTGCCAGCAGCCAGAGACAAGGGGCCGGGGAGCTGTTTTTT. It specifies CASSQRQGAGELFF.

The chain has TRBV6-1 and TRBJ2-4; weak D call: TRBD1 (7 bases). The CDR3 runs 14 residues. Germline assignment: CDR1 MNHNS and CDR2 SASEGT. The V gene lost 5 bases and the J gene lost 5 bases, with 13 bases spanning the gap. In DNA form, the CDR3 reads TGTGCCAGCAGTCGAGGAGGGGGCGAAAACATTCAGTACTTC. As protein: CASSRGGGENIQYF.

The rearrangement links TRBV18 to TRBJ2-1; 11 nucleotides match TRBD2. Trimming cost V 2 bases and J 2 bases; bases outside gene matches: 8. Germline lookup yields CDR1 KGHSH and CDR2 LQKENI. This CDR3 has 18 residues. DNA of the CDR3: TGTGCCAGCTCACCAAGGGGACTAGCGGAACAAACCTACAATGAGCAGTTCTTC. It encodes CASSPRGLAEQTYNEQFF.

This clonotype was detected only a few times. The rearrangement uses TRBV29-1 and TRBJ2-2; D unresolved. The length of the CDR3 is 12 residues. Germline V gene sequence: CDR1 SQVTM, CDR2 ANQGSEA. The V end was cut by 7 bases, the J end by 3 bases, with 9 bases between. The CDR3 reads CSAATDTGELFF. The CDR3 nucleotides read TGCAGCGCCGCGACGGACACCGGGGAGCTGTTTTTT.